Listed here are 13 T cell receptor beta chains from one sample, sequenced in a study of blood T cell repertoires in COVID-19. Produced via immunoSEQ multiplex PCR; TCRdb's table is partial and in-frame only. The data hold 250,000 to 350,000 clones, with 70% to 90% observed a single time. The sequencing input was PBMCs or T cells enriched from blood (not recorded which). These TCRs come from a woman aged 30 to 39 who had recovered from COVID-19.

This clone is a singleton in its sample. The genes are TRBV19 and TRBJ1-4, with 7 bases that match TRBD1. V trimming: 5 bases; J trimming: 5 bases; junction bases outside the gene matches: 5. In germline, CDR1 is LNHDA, CDR2 SQIVND (reference sequence). CDR3 length: 14 amino acids. The CDR3 DNA reads TGTGCCAGTAGTTGGGGACAGCCGAATGAAAAACTGTTTTTT. Its protein product is CASSWGQPNEKLFF.

J is TRBJ1-5 and V is TRBV10-2; no definite D call. This CDR3 contains 12 residues. Germline V gives CDR1 WSHSY, CDR2 SAAADI. The V and J ends lost 1 base and 8 bases respectively, with 6 bases between them. For the CDR3, the DNA is TGCGCCAGCAGTGAGTTGGAGAAGCCCCAGCATTTT. This encodes CASSELEKPQHF.

The J gene is TRBJ2-5, the V gene TRBV18, with 8 bases identical to TRBD1. The V gene's germline CDR1 is KGHSH and CDR2 LQKENI. The CDR3 runs 16 residues. The J segment lost 5 bases and the V segment lost 6 bases, leaving 14 bases of the junction unmatched. The CDR3 is CASSYSEQGAGETQYF. In nucleotides, the CDR3 is TGTGCCAGCTCTTACAGCGAGCAGGGGGCTGGTGAGACCCAGTACTTC.

The gene calls are TRBV6-1 and TRBJ1-4; 8 bases are shared with TRBD1. V shed 4 bases, J shed 7 bases, and the junction held 11 bases outside the gene matches. The germline V gene encodes CDR1 MNHNS and CDR2 SASEGT. This CDR3 is built from 16 residues. The CDR3 region is CASSATPGGTGEKLFF. CDR3 sequence (DNA): TGTGCCAGCAGTGCGACCCCAGGGGGCACAGGTGAAAAACTGTTTTTT.

This rearrangement joins TRBV11-2 to TRBJ2-3, with D possibly TRBD2 on 7 matching bases. The CDR3 contains 15 residues. Looked up from germline, CDR1 is SGHAT and CDR2 is FQNNGV. V lost 2 bases to trimming and J lost 4 bases, with 13 bases between them. CDR3 sequence reads: CASSLWVGGADTQYF. In nucleotides, the CDR3 is TGTGCCAGCAGCTTATGGGTAGGGGGGGCAGATACGCAGTATTTT.

This chain uses TRBV7-6 with TRBJ1-4; tentative D call: TRBD1 (6 bases). The CDR3 loop spans 17 amino acids. Looked up from germline, CDR1 is SGHVS and CDR2 is FNYEAQ. V shed 1 base and J shed 1 base, with 13 bases lying between them. CDR3 in DNA: TGTGCCAGCAGCTTAGACCCGAGGGGGAGAACTAATGAAAAACTGTTTTTT. Translating it yields CASSLDPRGRTNEKLFF.

This chain joins TRBV5-1 and TRBJ1-1; D possibly corresponds to TRBD1 (5 bases). The V end was cut by 2 bases, the J end by 4 bases, with 15 bases between. This CDR3 spans 15 amino acids. CDR1 is SGHRS and CDR2 is YFSETQ in the germline V gene. CDR3 coding DNA: TGCGCCAGCAGCTTAGCCAGGGTAGATGGCACTGAAGCTTTCTTT. Protein product: CASSLARVDGTEAFF.

The rearrangement uses TRBV20-1 and TRBJ1-1, with 9 positions matching TRBD1. The CDR3 has 11 amino acids. The germline V gene encodes CDR1 DFQATT and CDR2 SNEGSKA (reference sequence). The CDR3, as DNA: TGCAGCCCAACAGGGGGCAGAGAAGCTTTCTTT. Translation: CSPTGGREAFF.

V gene TRBV27 combines with J gene TRBJ2-7; TRBD1 matches at 8 bases. The CDR3 covers 14 residues. Germline V gene data show CDR1 as MNHEY and CDR2 as SMNVEV (reference sequence). J was trimmed by 4 bases and V by 8 bases; bases with no gene match: 10. The CDR3 sequence: CASQPADRGYEQYF. CDR3 sequence (DNA): TGTGCCAGCCAGCCGGCCGACAGGGGATACGAGCAGTACTTC.

This chain uses TRBV13 with TRBJ1-1; no definite D call. Between the trimmed V and J ends, which lost 2 bases and 7 bases, there was a span of 11 bases. The germline gives CDR1 PRHDT, CDR2 FYEKMQ (reference sequence). This CDR3 region has 13 residues. CDR3 DNA sequence: TGTGCCAGCAGCTTATGGCCGAGGGATGAAGCTTTCTTT. Translated, it gives CASSLWPRDEAFF.

V gene TRBV3-1 (or the pseudogene TRBV3-2) combines with J gene TRBJ1-3; D might be TRBD1 (6 bases). Per the germline V gene, CDR1 is LGHDT and CDR2 is YNNKEL (reference sequence). Trimming pared 0 bases from V and 0 bases from J, leaving 18 bases between. The CDR3 sequence is 19 residues long. The CDR3 sequence: CASSQDSPRGRHSGNTIYF. CDR3 sequence (DNA): TGTGCCAGCAGCCAAGATAGTCCCAGGGGCCGACACTCTGGAAACACCATATATTTT.

The table lists this clone with a count of one. V is TRBV7-6 and J is TRBJ1-1; D not resolved. CDR1 is SGHVS, CDR2 FNYEAQ, per germline. The V and J ends lost 4 bases and 4 bases respectively, with 13 bases between them. This CDR3 region has 14 residues. CDR3 sequence reads: CASSSAEGATEAFF. The CDR3 DNA reads TGTGCCAGCAGCTCCGCCGAGGGTGCCACTGAAGCTTTCTTT.

J is TRBJ2-3 and V is TRBV20-1, with D uncertain. V dropped 3 bases and J dropped 6 bases, with 16 bases sitting between them. The length of the CDR3 is 14 residues. Germline V lookup: CDR1 DFQATT, CDR2 SNEGSKA (reference sequence). For the CDR3, the DNA is TGCAGTGCTAGTCGTGGCCCCGCGCGGGATACGCAGTATTTT. Protein sequence: CSASRGPARDTQYF.